This passage covers 13 T cell receptor beta chains from one sample sequenced in a study of control samples from healthy donors and cancer patients. The method was immunoSEQ multiplex PCR; TCRdb's version includes in-frame clones alone and lacks a portion of them. This table has 120,000 or so clones, around nine tenths appearing once. Sequenced sample: blood. The source of these receptors is a middle-aged man in good health.

The chain is built from TRBV7-2 and TRBJ1-1; possibly TRBD1 for D (5 bases). Trimming removed 0 bases from V and 4 bases from J, with 9 bases in between. Germline V gene lookup returns CDR1 SGHTA and CDR2 FQGNSA. The CDR3 length is 14 residues. The CDR3 loop is CASSLAGAPTEAFF. The CDR3 DNA follows: TGTGCCAGCAGCTTAGCTGGGGCCCCCACTGAAGCTTTCTTT.

The rearrangement uses TRBV6-2 or TRBV6-3 and TRBJ1-1; D remains unclear. CDR1 and CDR2 from the germline V gene are MNHEY and SVGEGT. The CDR3 sequence is 17 residues long. The ends were cut back, 2 bases at V and 3 bases at J, with 19 bases in the middle. The CDR3 reads CASSYPYPGGEDTEAFF. In nucleotides, the CDR3 is TGTGCCAGCAGTTACCCGTACCCCGGAGGCGAGGACACTGAAGCTTTCTTT.

The chain uses TRBV3-1 (or the pseudogene TRBV3-2) and TRBJ2-5; D remains unclear. Germline-derived CDR1 and CDR2 are LGHDT and YNNKEL (reference sequence). There are 13 residues in the CDR3. Trimming pared 6 bases from V and 2 bases from J, leaving 10 bases between. CDR3 loop: CASRWGGQETQYF. Here the CDR3 DNA reads TGTGCCAGCAGGTGGGGTGGGCAAGAGACCCAGTACTTC.

The sample holds one count of this clone. The V call is TRBV18, the J call TRBJ1-1, with D uncertain. Trimming stripped 2 bases from V and 2 bases from J, with 9 bases between. Germline CDR1 KGHSH, CDR2 LQKENI. The CDR3 length is 14 residues. CDR3: CASSPAGVNTEAFF. CDR3 DNA sequence: TGTGCCAGCTCACCAGCTGGGGTAAACACTGAAGCTTTCTTT.

The chain recombines TRBV6-2 or TRBV6-3 with TRBJ2-5, with no clear D. The V and J ends lost 0 bases and 2 bases respectively, with 10 bases between them. The CDR3 has 15 residues. Germline loops: CDR1 MNHEY, CDR2 SVGEGT. CDR3 sequence (DNA): TGTGCCAGCAGTTACTCTAATGGACGGCAAGAGACCCAGTACTTC. Translating it yields CASSYSNGRQETQYF.

J is TRBJ2-5 and V is TRBV24-1; 8 bases fit TRBD1. Germline CDR1 is KGHDR and CDR2 is SFDVKD. The CDR3 is 13 amino acids. With 7 bases clipped from V and 4 bases from J, the junction kept 4 bases outside the gene matches. The CDR3 DNA reads TGTGCCACCAGCGACAGGGGCCGAGAGACCCAGTACTTC. Protein: CATSDRGRETQYF.

The J gene is TRBJ1-4, the V gene TRBV5-6, with a possible D match to TRBD1 (5 bases). Germline V gene lookup returns CDR1 SGHDT and CDR2 YYEEEE. With 3 bases removed from V and 7 bases from J, the gap between germline ends came to 13 bases. The CDR3 spans 14 residues. The CDR3 loop reads CASSYDSYSEKLFF. CDR3 nucleotides: TGTGCCAGCAGCTACGACAGTTACAGTGAAAAACTGTTTTTT.

V usage is TRBV5-4 and J usage is TRBJ1-3; D unclear. V was cut by 2 bases and J by 4 bases, with 7 bases left in between. This CDR3 region has 13 residues. Per the germline V gene, CDR1 is SGHNT and CDR2 is YYREEE (reference sequence). For the CDR3, the DNA is TGTGCCAGCAGCTTTAGAGGGGGAAACACCATATATTTT. Protein sequence: CASSFRGGNTIYF.

The V and J genes are TRBV9 and TRBJ2-2, with D uncertain. Germline V lookup: CDR1 SGDLS, CDR2 YYNGEE. The CDR3 extends over 15 amino acids. V dropped 0 bases and J dropped 2 bases, with 8 bases sitting between them. The CDR3 is CASSVDGPNTGELFF. CDR3 in DNA: TGTGCCAGCAGCGTAGACGGGCCAAACACCGGGGAGCTGTTTTTT. Based on the CDR3 plus reference TRBV9 and TRBJ2-2, the full variable domain is DSGVTQTPKHLITATGQRVTLRCSPRSGDLSVYWYQQSLDQGLQFLIQYYNGEERAKGNILERFSAQQFPDLHSELNLSSLELGDSALYFCASSVDGPNTGELFFGEGSRLTVL.

Here the CDR3 DNA reads TGTGCCAACTCGGGGGACAGGGTTTCTGGCTACACCTTC. Encoded protein: CANSGDRVSGYTF. This chain uses TRBV7-2 with TRBJ1-2; 9 bases map to TRBD1. CDR3 length: 13 residues. Per germline, CDR1 SGHTA and CDR2 FQGNSA. Trimming at V came to 10 bases and at J to 7 bases, leaving 10 bases not matched to a gene.

The J gene is TRBJ2-7, the V gene TRBV3-1 (or the pseudogene TRBV3-2), with 7 bases lining up with TRBD1. CDR1 is LGHDT and CDR2 is YNNKEL in the germline V gene (reference sequence). V shed 0 bases, J shed 3 bases, and the junction held 5 bases outside the gene matches. The CDR3 sequence is 15 residues long. Written as DNA, the CDR3 is TGTGCCAGCAGCCAAGAGAGGGGGCAGAGCTACGAGCAGTACTTC. Its protein product is CASSQERGQSYEQYF.

This clone was picked up a small number of times. The gene calls are TRBV30 and TRBJ1-4, with 7 positions matching TRBD1. With 0 bases clipped from V and 8 bases from J, the junction kept 15 bases outside the gene matches. Germline V lookup: CDR1 GTSNPN, CDR2 SVGIG (reference sequence). The CDR3 totals 17 residues. The CDR3 coding sequence is TGTGCCTGGAGTGTACAGGGACAGCTCACGACTGGGGAAAAACTGTTTTTT. Translating gives CAWSVQGQLTTGEKLFF.

The V and J genes are TRBV30 and TRBJ1-1; D is perhaps TRBD1 (5 bases). V was cut by 5 bases and J by 2 bases, with 21 bases left in between. The germline CDR1 and CDR2 sequences are GTSNPN and SVGIG (reference sequence). This CDR3 is built from 16 residues. In DNA form, the CDR3 reads TGTGCCTGGGGGGGTAGGGCAGGGTTACTTAACACTGAAGCTTTCTTT. Translated: CAWGGRAGLLNTEAFF.